The present entry profiles one T cell receptor (beta chain) with its context. What it binds is unknown. A much more abundant neighbour one base away suggests this may be a read error. This record comes from a study of T cells in Graves' hyperthyroidism and ophthalmopathy. This CDR3 region has 16 residues. CDR1 is LGHDT and CDR2 is YNNKEL in the germline V gene (reference sequence). Study outcomes and limitations: Also found in blood were most expanded thyroid clonotypes above 0.001.

The CDR3 regions of TCR beta were amplified from RNA transcripts. The HTBI primer set served for first-round RT-PCR of the TCR CDR3. TCRdb used MiXCR to reprocess the multiplex PCR reads, holding one entry per CDR3 protein. The sample includes approximately 720,000 distinct CDR3 sequences, approximately 18% seen only once; the top ten take around 15%. The sample taken for sequencing was blood. This TCR came from a woman in her fifties or sixties with Graves' hyperthyroidism that later progressed to Graves' ophthalmopathy. V usage is TRBV3-1 and J usage is TRBJ2-1, with 10 positions matching TRBD2. This chain's CDR3 is CTSSHPLAGNHNEQFF. In DNA form, the CDR3 reads TGTACCAGCAGCCACCCACTAGCGGGGAACCACAATGAGCAGTTCTTC.